The rows below give T cell receptor beta chains drawn from one sample of a study of blood T cells in healthy people across ages. MiXCR, applied by TCRdb to the 5' RACE reads, yields one record per CDR3 protein. The repertoire holds 1 million to 1.2 million distinct CDR3 sequences, with around two fifths as singletons. Sequenced: blood. The source of these receptors is a man younger than 30 in good health. The CDR3 runs from the conserved cysteine through the conserved F or W.

j_call,v_call,cdr3_aa
TRBJ2-2,TRBV6-1,CASRSRTGSVANTGELFF
TRBJ1-4,TRBV28,CASSLGGSEDEKLFF
TRBJ2-7,TRBV20-1,CSARGPYELQYF
TRBJ2-3,TRBV7-9,CASSTGLAFTDTQYF
TRBJ2-2,TRBV18,CASSLLSGGSTGELFF
TRBJ2-4,TRBV15,CATSRDLEAKNIQYF
TRBJ1-4,TRBV7-6,CASSSSRATKNEKLFF
TRBJ2-3,TRBV3-1,CASSQDWSSGATDTQYF
TRBJ1-1,TRBV7-2,CASSSGQPGAEAFF
TRBJ2-2,TRBV4-1,CASSQEKVTGELFF
TRBJ1-6,TRBV7-2,CASSLFATENSPLHF
TRBJ2-4,TRBV7-2,CASSLIEGEEQYF
TRBJ1-2,TRBV4-3,CASSQVNTAPYGYTF
TRBJ2-3,TRBV20-1,CSASSSAAPTDTQYF
TRBJ2-3,TRBV30,CAWSVSTGRADTQYF
TRBJ2-1,TRBV7-7,CASSLSGTGGFNEQFF
TRBJ2-2,TRBV10-3,CAISGAGELFF
TRBJ1-4,TRBV29-1,CSVGFMTGGANEKLFF
TRBJ2-1,TRBV2,CASSEADRYYNEQFF
TRBJ1-2,TRBV12-3/TRBV12-4,CASLKPPGQGDGYTF
TRBJ1-1,TRBV18,CASSPGTGNEAFF
.,TRBV9,CASSARLAGYYEQYF
TRBJ2-1,TRBV12-3/TRBV12-4,CASSLAGQRLYNGQFF
TRBJ1-1,TRBV12-3/TRBV12-4,CASSAIGLVTEAFF
TRBJ1-2,TRBV6-1,CASSFATGSRYGYTF
TRBJ1-2,TRBV6-2/TRBV6-3,CARSYDPAGVNYGYTF
TRBJ2-5,TRBV12-3/TRBV12-4,CASSFRGLGGTQYF
TRBJ1-1,TRBV13,CASSMENTEAFF
TRBJ1-1,TRBV20-1,CSARGTPGTGVGMDTEAFF
TRBJ1-4,TRBV20-1,CSAILYYQDPRVTSTNEKLFF
TRBJ2-5,TRBV19,CASSILGGGEQYF
TRBJ1-5,TRBV9,CASSLSPDPWQPQHF
TRBJ2-1,TRBV7-2,CASSLANPAAISYNEQFF
TRBJ2-1,TRBV29-1,CSVKGQGFGEQFF
.,TRBV20-1,CSARDRRNSLKYEQYF
TRBJ2-6,TRBV6-2/TRBV6-3,CASSYSEPGANVLTF
TRBJ2-3,TRBV6-5,CASSYDAGGTDTQYF
TRBJ1-2,TRBV7-2,CASRKGSSGYTF
TRBJ2-1,TRBV12-3/TRBV12-4,CAISPTPGQLYNEQFF
TRBJ1-4,TRBV6-6,CASSPTGGYEKLFF
TRBJ2-1,TRBV29-1,CSAVAGGGNEQFF
TRBJ2-6,TRBV4-3,CASSQDVWDSGANVLTF
TRBJ2-3,TRBV7-2,CASSLGQYRTDTQYF
TRBJ2-3,TRBV4-3,CASSQDPNTDTQYF
TRBJ2-3,TRBV6-1,CASSESSSDTRYF
TRBJ2-3,TRBV12-3/TRBV12-4,CASCELVGTDTQYF
TRBJ1-4,TRBV9,CASTPSGVNEKLFF
TRBJ2-7,TRBV12-3/TRBV12-4,CASNPTGGGANEQYF
TRBJ1-4,TRBV7-2,CASSSHVSTNEKLFF
TRBJ1-2,TRBV7-2,CAGSRGTGNYGYTF
TRBJ2-1,TRBV3-1,CASSQRSGQISYNEQFF
.,TRBV5-8,CASSYSQGETQYF
TRBJ2-7,TRBV20-1,CSARETYEQYF
TRBJ2-2,TRBV20-1,CSARLTGTGELFF
TRBJ2-5,TRBV5-1,CASSTGLGIETQYF
TRBJ2-1,TRBV21-1,CASSALPGQGVGSSYNEQFF
TRBJ2-7,TRBV20-1,CSASSGAYEQYF
TRBJ1-5,TRBV3-1,CASSPGTGGLGRHF
TRBJ1-3,TRBV28,CASTSPGNTIYF